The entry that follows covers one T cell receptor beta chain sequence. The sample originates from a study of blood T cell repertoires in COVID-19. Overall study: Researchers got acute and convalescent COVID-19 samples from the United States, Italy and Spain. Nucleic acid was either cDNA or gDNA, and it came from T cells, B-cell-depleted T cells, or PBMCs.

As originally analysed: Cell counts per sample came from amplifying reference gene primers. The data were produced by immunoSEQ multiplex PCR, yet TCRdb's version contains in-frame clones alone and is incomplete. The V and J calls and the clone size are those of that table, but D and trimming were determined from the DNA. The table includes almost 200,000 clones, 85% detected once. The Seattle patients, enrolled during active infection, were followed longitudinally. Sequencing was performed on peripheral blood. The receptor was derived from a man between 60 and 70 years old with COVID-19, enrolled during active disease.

CDR3 coding DNA: TGTGCCAGCAGCCAGACAGTTAATTCACCCCTCCACTTT. It encodes CASSQTVNSPLHF. The genes are TRBV9 and TRBJ1-6; a weak D match, TRBD1 (5 bases). The CDR3 is made up of 13 amino acids. V was pared by 4 bases and J by 6 bases, with 8 bases between. Germline loops: CDR1 SGDLS, CDR2 YYNGEE.